These 16 T cell receptor beta chains originate from one sample sequenced in a study of OX40 agonist ivuxolimab in advanced cancers. Clones were read by immunoSEQ multiplex PCR, and TCRdb kept only the in-frame ones, dropping some. Among around 53,000 clones listed, 85% to 90% were seen once. The source was CD4+ or CD8+ T cells sorted from blood, collected in a trial of the OX40 agonist ivuxolimab. The receptors here all came from an adult with an advanced solid tumor such as melanoma, head and neck, liver or kidney cancer.

This chain joins TRBV25-1 and TRBJ2-7; TRBD2 matches 7 bases. Looked up from germline, CDR1 is MGHDK and CDR2 is SYGVNS. V dropped 2 bases and J dropped 3; count of bases not matched to a gene: 7. This CDR3 has 15 amino acids. This chain's CDR3 is CASSETGLGLYEQYF. As DNA, the CDR3 is TGTGCCAGCAGTGAAACTGGACTAGGCCTCTACGAGCAGTACTTC.

This chain joins TRBV7-9 and TRBJ1-2; TRBD1 agrees at 7 bases. Unmatched junction bases numbered 5, after V lost 5 bases and J lost 2 bases. This CDR3 region has 14 residues. CDR1 is SEHNR, CDR2 FQNEAQ, per germline (reference sequence). CDR3 nucleotide sequence: TGTGCCAGCAGCGAAACGACAGGGAACTATGGCTACACCTTC. Residues: CASSETTGNYGYTF.

The chain joins TRBV6-5 to TRBJ2-7, with a tentative D call TRBD2 (5 bases). V lost 2 bases and J 3 bases, leaving 8 bases between the germline ends. The CDR3 spans 13 residues. The germline gives CDR1 MNHEY, CDR2 SVGAGI. In DNA form, the CDR3 reads TGTGCCAGCAGTTACCCTGGAGGCTACGAGCAGTACTTC. The encoded protein is CASSYPGGYEQYF.

The chain is built from TRBV7-2 and TRBJ2-1, with D perhaps matching TRBD2 (6 bases). CDR1 SGHTA and CDR2 FQGNSA come from the germline V gene. The ends were cut back, 5 bases at V and 4 bases at J, with 18 bases in the middle. The CDR3 is 16 amino acids. As DNA, the CDR3 is TGTGCCAGCAGCCCCTTTGGTAGCGGAGTATACAATGAGCAGTTCTTC. Protein: CASSPFGSGVYNEQFF.

The rearrangement joins TRBV18 to TRBJ2-3; no definite D call. The CDR3 loop spans 11 amino acids. The V gene's germline CDR1 is KGHSH and CDR2 LQKENI. V lost 3 bases to trimming and J lost 6 bases, with 4 bases between them. The CDR3 loop reads CASSPEDTQYF. The CDR3 nucleotides are TGTGCCAGCTCACCCGAGGATACGCAGTATTTT.

This clone has just one count. The J gene is TRBJ2-1, the V gene TRBV5-1; D gene ambiguous. V lost 4 bases and J lost 7, with 12 bases in between. Per the germline V gene, CDR1 is SGHRS and CDR2 is YFSETQ. The CDR3 sequence is 13 residues long. The CDR3 DNA sequence: TGCGCCAGCAGCCCCCCGAAACCTAATGAGCAGTTCTTC. It yields the protein CASSPPKPNEQFF.

The chain carries TRBV5-5 and TRBJ1-1, with a tentative D call TRBD1 (5 bases). With 1 base removed from V and 4 bases from J, the gap between germline ends came to 14 bases. CDR1 and CDR2 from the germline V gene are SGHKS and YYEKEE (reference sequence). The CDR3 sequence is 15 residues long. The CDR3 DNA follows: TGTGCCAGCAGCTTGAGCGCAGGGCTGACCACTGAAGCTTTCTTT. Translation: CASSLSAGLTTEAFF.

The chain has TRBV19 and TRBJ2-7; D perhaps matches TRBD2 (6 bases). V lost 4 bases, J lost 3 bases, and 13 bases lay in between. Germline assignment: CDR1 LNHDA and CDR2 SQIVND (reference sequence). This CDR3 is 14 amino acids long. The CDR3, as DNA: TGTGCCAGTAGTACCGATGGAGGGAACTACGAGCAGTACTTC. Residues: CASSTDGGNYEQYF.

The rearrangement links TRBV29-1 to TRBJ2-3; D uncertain. The ends were cut back, 1 base at V and 4 bases at J, with 6 bases in the middle. CDR3 length: 12 residues. From germline, CDR1 is SQVTM and CDR2 ANQGSEA. The CDR3 protein is CSVEASSDTQYF. The CDR3 DNA is TGCAGCGTTGAAGCGTCTTCAGATACGCAGTATTTT.

As regards this clone: At the DNA level, this CDR3 is encoded by other sequences in the same sample as well. J is TRBJ1-5 and V is TRBV2; D perhaps matches TRBD1 (6 bases). Trimming removed 6 bases at V and 4 bases at J, with 10 bases between. This CDR3 region has 13 residues. In germline, CDR1 is SNHLY, CDR2 FYNNEI. The CDR3 here is CASRGTSNQPQHF. The CDR3 DNA follows: TGTGCCAGCAGAGGGACATCGAATCAGCCCCAGCATTTT. Looking up the rest from reference TRBV2 and TRBJ1-5 gives the full variable domain: EPEVTQTPSHQVTQMGQEVILRCVPISNHLYFYWYRQILGQKVEFLVSFYNNEISEKSEIFDDQFSVERPDGSNFTLKIRSTKLEDSAMYFCASRGTSNQPQHFGDGTRLSIL.

This chain joins TRBV7-3 and TRBJ2-7; perhaps TRBD1 as D (5 bases). The ends were cut back, 1 base at V and 3 bases at J, with 22 bases in the middle. Germline loops: CDR1 SGHTA, CDR2 FQGTGA. This CDR3 contains 18 residues. The CDR3 nucleotides are TGTGCCAGCAGCTTAAATGAAAGGTCAGGGAATAAGTACTACGAGCAGTACTTC. Amino acids: CASSLNERSGNKYYEQYF.

The chain employs TRBV2 and TRBJ1-5; no definite D call. Germline CDR1 SNHLY, CDR2 FYNNEI. Between the trimmed V and J ends, which lost 4 bases and 6 bases, there was a span of 10 bases. This CDR3 has 13 residues. CDR3 bases: TGTGCCAGCAGTGCGGATTTAGGTCAGCCCCAGCATTTT. This codes for CASSADLGQPQHF.

Notes on this clone: This same CDR3 is encoded by further DNA sequences in the sample. V is TRBV7-3 and J is TRBJ2-3; possibly TRBD1 for D (5 bases). Germline assignment: CDR1 SGHTA and CDR2 FQGTGA. V was pared by 5 bases and J by 3 bases, with 12 bases between. This CDR3 comprises 14 residues. Here the CDR3 reads CASSRDSGTDTQYF. CDR3 DNA: TGTGCCAGCAGCCGTGATTCAGGGACAGATACGCAGTATTTT. Full variable domain (rest looked up from reference TRBV7-3 and TRBJ2-3): GAGVSQTPSNKVTEKGKYVELRCDPISGHTALYWYRQSLGQGPEFLIYFQGTGAADDSGLPNDRFFAVRPEGSVSTLKIQRTERGDSAVYLCASSRDSGTDTQYFGPGTRLTVL.

The V and J genes are TRBV5-1 and TRBJ2-7, with TRBD1 identical over 12 bases. The germline V gene encodes CDR1 SGHRS and CDR2 YFSETQ. CDR3 length equals 15 residues. After removal of 0 bases from V and 5 bases from J, the junction contained 3 bases not matched to a gene. As DNA, the CDR3 is TGCGCCAGCAGCTTGGGTGGGACAGGGGGCAACGAGCAGTACTTC. Translating it yields CASSLGGTGGNEQYF.

The rearrangement uses TRBV5-6 and TRBJ2-7; D is uncertain. The V gene's germline CDR1 is SGHDT and CDR2 YYEEEE. The V end was cut by 5 bases, the J end by 1 base, with 16 bases between. This CDR3 has 15 residues. The CDR3 bases are TGTGCCAGCAGTCGAGACCCTGGAAGGTCCTACGAGCAGTACTTC. Translation gives CASSRDPGRSYEQYF.

The chain carries TRBV6-5 and TRBJ2-7; tentatively, D is TRBD2 (5 bases). The CDR3 is made up of 15 amino acids. The germline V gene has CDR1 MNHEY and CDR2 SVGAGI. Trimming cost V 5 bases and J 0 bases, with 14 bases left between them. The CDR3 coding sequence is TGTGCCAGCAGTCCTGCAGCGGCTAGCTCCTACGAGCAGTACTTC. Protein: CASSPAAASSYEQYF.